A selection of T cell receptor beta chains follows, all from one sample in a study of T cell responses to AZD1222 COVID-19 vaccine. Assay used: immunoSEQ multiplex PCR; TCRdb lists only in-frame clones, some missing. Here the sample spans around 130,000 clones, about 82% being singletons. The source material was peripheral blood, sampled on day 0 of AZD1222 vaccination. These receptors originate from an adult in good health. CDR3s include the opening cysteine and the closing phenylalanine or tryptophan. A D gene is named only where the DNA matches it firmly. The size entry is marked missing in some rows and otherwise reads once, few, many or a size class.

D gene: TRBD1; clone size: once; J gene: TRBJ2-5; V gene: TRBV6-5; CDR3 protein: CASSGPGQNQETQYF; CDR3 DNA: TGTGCCAGCAGCGGACCGGGACAGAATCAAGAGACCCAGTACTTC
D gene: TRBD2; clone size: NA; J gene: TRBJ2-7; V gene: TRBV7-3; CDR3 protein: CASSPLGLAGDEQYF; CDR3 DNA: TGTGCCAGCAGCCCATTGGGACTAGCGGGAGACGAGCAGTACTTC
D gene: TRBD2; clone size: NA; J gene: TRBJ2-1; V gene: TRBV3-1/TRBV3-2; CDR3 protein: CASSQVPGGPYEQFF; CDR3 DNA: TGTGCCAGCAGCCAAGTCCCGGGAGGGCCTTATGAGCAGTTCTTC
D gene: NA; clone size: NA; J gene: TRBJ1-4; V gene: TRBV6-6; CDR3 protein: CASSLRAEKLFF; CDR3 DNA: TGTGCCAGCAGTCTCAGGGCCGAAAAACTGTTTTTT
D gene: NA; clone size: NA; J gene: TRBJ2-3; V gene: TRBV4-3; CDR3 protein: CASSQDGTDTQYF; CDR3 DNA: TGCGCCAGCAGCCAAGACGGCACAGATACGCAGTATTTT
D gene: TRBD1; clone size: NA; J gene: TRBJ2-6; V gene: TRBV27; CDR3 protein: CASSWGQFRSGANVLTF; CDR3 DNA: TGTGCCAGCAGTTGGGGACAGTTCCGCTCTGGGGCCAACGTCCTGACTTTC
D gene: TRBD1; clone size: NA; J gene: TRBJ1-4; V gene: TRBV14; CDR3 protein: CASSQSSGQYEKLFF; CDR3 DNA: TGTGCCAGCAGCCAATCTTCGGGACAGTACGAAAAACTGTTTTTT
D gene: NA; clone size: few; J gene: TRBJ1-6; V gene: TRBV10-3; CDR3 protein: CAISQGLGNSPLHF; CDR3 DNA: TGTGCCATCAGTCAGGGGTTGGGGAATTCACCCCTCCACTTT
D gene: TRBD1; clone size: NA; J gene: TRBJ1-1; V gene: TRBV5-1; CDR3 protein: CASSLGDRENTEAFF; CDR3 DNA: TGCGCCAGCAGCTTGGGGGACAGGGAGAACACTGAAGCTTTCTTT
D gene: NA; clone size: NA; J gene: TRBJ2-7; V gene: TRBV3-1/TRBV3-2; CDR3 protein: CASSLEFHEQYF; CDR3 DNA: TGTGCCAGCAGCCTGGAGTTCCACGAGCAGTACTTC
D gene: NA; clone size: NA; J gene: TRBJ1-6; V gene: TRBV18; CDR3 protein: CASSPTDSSYNSPLHF; CDR3 DNA: TGTGCCAGCTCACCGACAGATAGCTCCTATAATTCACCCCTCCACTTT
D gene: NA; clone size: NA; J gene: TRBJ1-5; V gene: TRBV6-6; CDR3 protein: CASSYGGSNQPQHF; CDR3 DNA: TGTGCCAGCAGTTACGGGGGGAGCAATCAGCCCCAGCATTTT
D gene: TRBD2; clone size: once; J gene: TRBJ2-5; V gene: TRBV9; CDR3 protein: CASSPGTSGGRQETQYF; CDR3 DNA: TGTGCCAGCAGCCCCGGGACTAGCGGGGGGAGGCAAGAGACCCAGTACTTC
D gene: NA; clone size: NA; J gene: TRBJ1-1; V gene: TRBV7-9; CDR3 protein: CASSREPGEAFF; CDR3 DNA: TGTGCCAGCAGCCGCGAGCCGGGGGAAGCTTTCTTT
D gene: NA; clone size: NA; J gene: TRBJ1-3; V gene: TRBV5-1; CDR3 protein: CASSSPMENTIYF; CDR3 DNA: TGCGCCAGCAGCTCGCCCATGGAAAACACCATATATTTT
D gene: NA; clone size: once; J gene: TRBJ2-5; V gene: TRBV9; CDR3 protein: CASSVEGETQYF; CDR3 DNA: TGTGCCAGCAGCGTAGAGGGGGAGACCCAGTACTTC
D gene: NA; clone size: NA; J gene: TRBJ1-4; V gene: TRBV7-8; CDR3 protein: CASSLTGYEKLFF; CDR3 DNA: TGTGCCAGCAGCTTAACAGGCTATGAAAAACTGTTTTTT
D gene: TRBD1; clone size: NA; J gene: TRBJ2-7; V gene: TRBV28; CDR3 protein: CASSSWTGGDEQYF; CDR3 DNA: TGTGCCAGCAGTTCCTGGACAGGGGGGGACGAGCAGTACTTC
D gene: NA; clone size: NA; J gene: TRBJ1-1; V gene: TRBV13; CDR3 protein: CASSLFGTEAFF; CDR3 DNA: TGTGCCAGCAGCTTATTTGGTACTGAAGCTTTCTTT
D gene: NA; clone size: NA; J gene: TRBJ1-5; V gene: TRBV2; CDR3 protein: CASSEALQQPQHF; CDR3 DNA: TGTGCCAGCAGTGAAGCGCTTCAACAGCCCCAGCATTTT
D gene: TRBD1; clone size: NA; J gene: TRBJ2-2; V gene: TRBV2; CDR3 protein: CASLTGQRNTGELFF; CDR3 DNA: TGTGCCAGCTTGACGGGACAGAGGAACACCGGGGAGCTGTTTTTT
D gene: NA; clone size: NA; J gene: TRBJ1-1; V gene: TRBV5-1; CDR3 protein: CASNYEGQWNTEAFF; CDR3 DNA: TGCGCCAGCAACTACGAGGGGCAATGGAACACTGAAGCTTTCTTT
D gene: NA; clone size: NA; J gene: TRBJ2-5; V gene: TRBV9; CDR3 protein: CASSVGGAGAGETQYF; CDR3 DNA: TGTGCCAGCAGCGTAGGTGGGGCAGGGGCAGGGGAGACCCAGTACTTC
D gene: NA; clone size: NA; J gene: TRBJ2-7; V gene: TRBV7-2; CDR3 protein: CASSLGFYLYEQYF; CDR3 DNA: TGTGCCAGCAGCTTAGGATTCTACCTCTACGAGCAGTACTTC
D gene: NA; clone size: NA; J gene: TRBJ1-4; V gene: TRBV2; CDR3 protein: CASSRNRDSQGREKLFF; CDR3 DNA: TGTGCCAGCAGCCGAAACCGGGACTCACAAGGACGGGAAAAACTGTTTTTT
D gene: NA; clone size: NA; J gene: TRBJ2-7; V gene: TRBV7-3; CDR3 protein: CASSLNPGVSYEQYF; CDR3 DNA: TGTGCCAGCAGCTTAAATCCGGGAGTCTCCTACGAGCAGTACTTC
D gene: NA; clone size: NA; J gene: TRBJ2-5; V gene: TRBV7-7; CDR3 protein: CASSLGSGPQETQYF; CDR3 DNA: TGTGCCAGCAGCTTAGGATCGGGACCGCAAGAGACCCAGTACTTC
D gene: NA; clone size: NA; J gene: TRBJ2-7; V gene: TRBV2; CDR3 protein: CASELANYEQYF; CDR3 DNA: TGTGCCAGCGAGTTGGCTAACTACGAGCAGTACTTC
D gene: TRBD2; clone size: NA; J gene: TRBJ2-5; V gene: TRBV6-6; CDR3 protein: CASSHPTSGRAWGQGETQYF; CDR3 DNA: TGTGCCAGCAGTCACCCGACTAGCGGGAGGGCCTGGGGTCAGGGAGAGACCCAGTACTTC